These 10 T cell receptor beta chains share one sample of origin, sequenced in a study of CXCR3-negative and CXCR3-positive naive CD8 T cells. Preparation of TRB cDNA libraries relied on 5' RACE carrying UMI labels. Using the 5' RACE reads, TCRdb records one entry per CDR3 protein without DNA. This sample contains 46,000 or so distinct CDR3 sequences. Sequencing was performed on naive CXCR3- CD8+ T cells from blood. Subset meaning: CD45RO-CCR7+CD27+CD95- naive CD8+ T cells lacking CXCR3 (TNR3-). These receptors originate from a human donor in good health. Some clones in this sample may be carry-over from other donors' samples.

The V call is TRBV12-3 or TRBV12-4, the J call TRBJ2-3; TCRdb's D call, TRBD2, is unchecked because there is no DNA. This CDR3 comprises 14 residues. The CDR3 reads CASSPGEGGDTQYF.

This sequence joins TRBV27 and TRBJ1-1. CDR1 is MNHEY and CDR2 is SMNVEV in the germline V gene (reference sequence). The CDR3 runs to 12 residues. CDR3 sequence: CASSFPAGEAFF.

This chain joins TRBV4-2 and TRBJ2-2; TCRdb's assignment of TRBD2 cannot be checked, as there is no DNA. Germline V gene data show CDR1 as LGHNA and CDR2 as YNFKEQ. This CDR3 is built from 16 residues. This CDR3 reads CASSPRTSGDTGELFF.

The CDR3 loop is CASSSGLAKTLWNTGELFF. The genes are TRBV27 and TRBJ2-2; there is no DNA to check the TCRdb D call of TRBD2. CDR3 length: 19 amino acids. Germline CDR1 reads MNHEY; CDR2 reads SMNVEV (reference sequence).

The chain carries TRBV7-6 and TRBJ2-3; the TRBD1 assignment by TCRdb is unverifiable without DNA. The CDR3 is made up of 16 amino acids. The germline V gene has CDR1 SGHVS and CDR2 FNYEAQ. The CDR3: CASSSRKGLDSDTQYF.

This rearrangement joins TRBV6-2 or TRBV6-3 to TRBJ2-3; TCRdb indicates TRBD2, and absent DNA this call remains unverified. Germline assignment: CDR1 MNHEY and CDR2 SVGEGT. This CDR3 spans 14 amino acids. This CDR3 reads CASSLSGESDTQYF.

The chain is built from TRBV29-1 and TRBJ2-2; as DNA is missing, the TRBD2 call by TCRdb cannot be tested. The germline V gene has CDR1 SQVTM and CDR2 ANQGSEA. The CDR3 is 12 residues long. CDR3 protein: CSVAGLVGELFF.

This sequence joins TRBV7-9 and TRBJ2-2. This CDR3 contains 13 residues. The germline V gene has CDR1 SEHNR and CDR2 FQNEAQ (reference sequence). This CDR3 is CASSLGLAEELFF.

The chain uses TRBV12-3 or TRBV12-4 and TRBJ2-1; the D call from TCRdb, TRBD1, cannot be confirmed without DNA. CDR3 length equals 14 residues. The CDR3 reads CASSFGGARNEQFF.

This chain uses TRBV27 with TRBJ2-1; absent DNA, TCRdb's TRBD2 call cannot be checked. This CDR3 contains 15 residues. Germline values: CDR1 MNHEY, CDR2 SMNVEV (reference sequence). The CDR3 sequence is CASSRERGGFYEQFF.